This is a list of T cell receptor beta chains from one sample in a study of cytotoxic CD8 clonotypes in ibrutinib-treated CLL. Produced via immunoSEQ multiplex PCR; TCRdb's table is partial and in-frame only. The table includes 20,000 to 25,000 clones, approximately 81% detected once. The sequencing used PBMCs, collected before ibrutinib treatment. Every receptor here comes from a human donor with chronic lymphocytic leukemia. Both conserved end residues are part of each CDR3. D genes are given only for firm matches. The size field is filled for only some rows; it gives once, few, many or a size class.

.	TRBV6-5	TRBJ1-2	.	TGTGCCAGCAGTACGACAGCTAACTATGGCTACACCTTC	CASSTTANYGYTF
TRBD1	TRBV19	TRBJ1-2	.	TGTGCCAGTAGTTCGGACAGGGGGCGGACCTATGGCTACACCTTC	CASSSDRGRTYGYTF
TRBD1	TRBV29-1	TRBJ1-1	once	TGCAGCGTTGGTGACAGGGGGCGGTTGGGGAACACTGAAGCTTTCTTT	CSVGDRGRLGNTEAFF
.	TRBV27	TRBJ2-5	.	TGTGCCAGCAGTTCTCAGGAAGAGACCCAGTACTTC	CASSSQEETQYF
TRBD2	TRBV14	TRBJ2-1	.	TGTGCCAGCAGCCAAGCTCGGGGGGGCAACAATGAGCAGTTCTTC	CASSQARGGNNEQFF
.	TRBV7-8	TRBJ2-3	once	TGTGCCAGCGGGGGGCCCGCAGATACGCAGTATTTT	CASGGPADTQYF
TRBD2	TRBV28	TRBJ2-6	.	TGTGCCAGCAGTTGGGAGGGAGGCCCCTCTGGGGCCAACGTCCTGACTTTC	CASSWEGGPSGANVLTF
.	TRBV19	TRBJ1-5	.	TGTGCCATCAAGGGGAGGAGATATCAGCCCCAGCATTTT	CAIKGRRYQPQHF
TRBD1	TRBV18	TRBJ1-5	once	TGTGCCAGCTCACCGGGACAGGGCAATCAGCCCCAGCATTTT	CASSPGQGNQPQHF
.	TRBV6-5	TRBJ2-7	once	TGTGCCAGCAGTTACATTGGGTACGAGCAGTACTTC	CASSYIGYEQYF
.	TRBV5-1	TRBJ1-5	.	TGCGCCAGCAGCTTGAATAGCAATCAGCCCCAGCATTTT	CASSLNSNQPQHF
.	TRBV29-1	TRBJ1-2	.	TGCAGCGGGGGGCCCCCGGGCTACACCTTC	CSGGPPGYTF
.	TRBV30	TRBJ1-5	.	TGTGCCTGGGGGAGCCCGGGTCCTTATCAGCCCCAGCATTTT	CAWGSPGPYQPQHF
.	TRBV19	TRBJ2-7	.	TGTGCCAGTAGTATAGGCCTACAAGGGACGATCGGGAAGAAGCAGTACTTC	CASSIGLQGTIGKKQYF
TRBD1	TRBV11-1	TRBJ1-6	.	TGTGCCAGCGGACCTCGGCAGGGGGATAATTCACCCCTCCACTTT	CASGPRQGDNSPLHF
.	TRBV7-9	TRBJ2-7	.	TGTGCCAGCAGCTTCCCTTTGGGACTTTGGAGCTCCTACGAGCAGTACTTC	CASSFPLGLWSSYEQYF
TRBD1	TRBV6-1	TRBJ1-4	.	TGTGCCAGCAGTGAAGGGACAGGGAGGCGTGAAAAACTGTTTTTT	CASSEGTGRREKLFF
TRBD2	TRBV19	TRBJ2-7	.	TGTGCCAGTAGTGGGGGACTAGCGGGACAATACGAGCAGTACTTC	CASSGGLAGQYEQYF
TRBD1	TRBV11-2	TRBJ2-5	.	TGTGCCAGCAGCCGAAACAGGGGCCCGGGGCCGGGGTATAAAGAGACCCAGTACTTC	CASSRNRGPGPGYKETQYF
TRBD1	TRBV7-9	TRBJ2-3	once	TGTGCCAGCAGCTTATTGGACAGGGAAGCAGATACGCAGTATTTT	CASSLLDREADTQYF
.	TRBV6-5	TRBJ2-2	.	TGTGCCAGCAGTTACGCTCCGACCGGGGAGCTGTTTTTT	CASSYAPTGELFF
.	TRBV2	TRBJ1-6	few	TGTGCCAGCAGGTCAAGACAGGAGGGAAATTCACCCCTCCACTTT	CASRSRQEGNSPLHF
.	TRBV28	TRBJ2-5	.	TGTGCCAGCAGTCCCCCCCCTCAAGAGACCCAGTACTTC	CASSPPPQETQYF
TRBD2	TRBV5-1	TRBJ2-3	.	TGCGCCAGCAGCTTGGCTGGGGCGGGAGGGCCCACAGATACGCAGTATTTT	CASSLAGAGGPTDTQYF
.	TRBV18	TRBJ1-2	.	TGTGCCAGCTCACGGACGACTAACTATGGCTACACCTTC	CASSRTTNYGYTF
.	TRBV5-1	TRBJ2-3	.	TGCGCCAGCAGCCTCGCCGGGACTGGCTACACAGATACGCAGTATTTT	CASSLAGTGYTDTQYF
.	TRBV7-6	TRBJ2-3	.	TGTGCCAGCAGCAATCTAGATCCCACAGATACGCAGTATTTT	CASSNLDPTDTQYF
TRBD1	TRBV5-1	TRBJ2-5	once	TGCGCCAGCAGCTTGGGAACGCCCAGGGGGCTAGAGACCCAGTACTTC	CASSLGTPRGLETQYF
.	TRBV2	TRBJ1-1	once	TGTGCCAGCAGAGAGGGTATAGTCACCATGAACACTGAAGCTTTCTTT	CASREGIVTMNTEAFF
.	TRBV6-5	TRBJ1-6	few	TGTGCCAGCACAACCTACTATAATTCACCCCTCCACTTT	CASTTYYNSPLHF
.	TRBV19	TRBJ1-2	once	TGTGCCAGTAGTATGGAGGATGGCTACACCTTC	CASSMEDGYTF
TRBD1	TRBV2	TRBJ2-7	.	TGTGCCAGCAGGGCAGGACAGGGCCCCTACGAGCAGTACTTC	CASRAGQGPYEQYF
.	TRBV7-9	TRBJ2-7	few	TGTGCCAGCAGCTTAGCCGTAGCGTCCTACGAGCAGTACTTC	CASSLAVASYEQYF
TRBD1	TRBV5-1	TRBJ2-5	once	TGCGCCAGCAGCCTTCAGGGGGCTCAGGTGGAGACCCAGTACTTC	CASSLQGAQVETQYF
TRBD1	TRBV27	TRBJ2-3	.	TGTGCCAGCAGTTTATCCATCAACAGGGGGCAGGGAGATACGCAGTATTTT	CASSLSINRGQGDTQYF
.	TRBV21-1	TRBJ2-7	.	TGTGCCAGCAGCGCGGCGGGACTAGCTGACTACGAGCAGTACTTC	CASSAAGLADYEQYF
.	TRBV12-5	TRBJ2-5	.	TGTGCTAGTGGTCACGAGACCCAGTACTTC	CASGHETQYF
.	TRBV2	TRBJ1-5	.	TGTGCCAGCAGTGAAAAGTGGGCTGGTCAGCCCCAGCATTTT	CASSEKWAGQPQHF
.	TRBV28	TRBJ2-7	.	TGTGCCAGCAGTTTGTGGAATAGCGCCCCCTACGAGCAGTACTTC	CASSLWNSAPYEQYF
.	TRBV9	TRBJ2-1	.	TGTGCCAGCAGCGTAGACTCTGCCTTCAATGAGCAGTTCTTC	CASSVDSAFNEQFF
.	TRBV6-7	TRBJ1-5	few	TGTGCCAGGAGATTGTGGGGGAGCAATCAGCCCCAGCATTTT	CARRLWGSNQPQHF
.	TRBV4-2	TRBJ2-3	.	TGTGCCAGCAGCCAAGATCCAAACAGGGAGGATACGCAGTATTTT	CASSQDPNREDTQYF
.	TRBV9	TRBJ2-3	.	TGTGCCAGCAGCGGAAAGGAGAGGGATACTAGCACAGATACGCAGTATTTT	CASSGKERDTSTDTQYF
.	TRBV7-3	TRBJ2-1	.	TGTGCCAGCAGCCAAAGGGCTTCCAGAAGCTCCTACAATGAGCAGTTCTTC	CASSQRASRSSYNEQFF
TRBD1	TRBV9	TRBJ2-5	.	TGTGCCAGCAGCACCCGACAGGGGGCGGTGGAGACCCAGTACTTC	CASSTRQGAVETQYF
.	TRBV7-2	TRBJ1-2	.	TGTGCCAGCAGCTTCCCAGGGAATGGCTACACCTTC	CASSFPGNGYTF
TRBD1	TRBV18	TRBJ1-4	.	TGTGCCAGCTCACCTAAGGCAGGGGGCTATGAAAAACTGTTTTTT	CASSPKAGGYEKLFF
.	TRBV7-8	TRBJ1-5	.	TGTGCCAGCAGCTTTGGGCCATATAGCAATCAGCCCCAGCATTTT	CASSFGPYSNQPQHF
.	TRBV2	TRBJ2-3	once	TGTGCCAGCAGTGAATTTGGCGGGGAGCGGGATACGCAGTATTTT	CASSEFGGERDTQYF
.	TRBV11-2	TRBJ1-1	.	TGTGCCAGCAGCTGGAGTGGTGCAGGGAACACTGAAGCTTTCTTT	CASSWSGAGNTEAFF
TRBD1	TRBV19	TRBJ1-1	.	TGTGCCAGTAGCCCCCTCGGACAGGGGGGCCCTGAAGCTTTCTTT	CASSPLGQGGPEAFF
TRBD1	TRBV5-4	TRBJ1-1	few	TGTGCCAGCAGCTCCCTCGGGACAGGGGTGGTAGGGAACACTGAAGCTTTCTTT	CASSSLGTGVVGNTEAFF
TRBD2	TRBV19	TRBJ2-7	.	TGTGCCAGTAGTCCGACTAGCGGGAAGGGCGAGCAGTACTTC	CASSPTSGKGEQYF